This TCR beta chain was found in a study of cytomegalovirus exposure and HLA in healthy donors (dated by TCRdb to 2016 to 2017). Turning to the overall study: According to an earlier analysis of several hundred of the donors, 150 million to 200 million T cells yielded some 120 million unique TCR beta sequences and more than 250 Gb of sequence data. The study was designed to test whether signatures of past pathogen exposure could be identified by cataloging public T cell receptors. A later analysis re-examined previously published TCR beta repertoires from roughly 720 donors and added high-resolution HLA genotyping to investigate patterns of TCR occurrence. Of the 300 to 500 genotyped donors, more than 75% were placed in the genetic ancestry cluster associated with self-reported Caucasian donors. Every repertoire in the discovery cohort had been generated on one and the same sequencing platform. Besides the first cohort of under 700 subjects, a separate validation cohort made up of over 100 different subjects was used. The study combined high-throughput TCR immunosequencing, statistical association of individual TCRs with disease status, and machine learning to predict cytomegalovirus infection status. To decide whether each TCR beta V gene segment behaved as functional or pseudogenic, an earlier analysis of approximately 600 of the donors relied on high-throughput TCR beta sequencing. Around 330 gigabases of sequencing data and around 80 million unique TCR sequences made up an early release that covered some 640 HLA-typed donors. Roughly 5 DR-DQ haplotypes were handled as single units for association and clustering, since linkage in the cohort was strong. Rather than drawing on any new phenotypic data, the later analysis identified candidate immune exposures from TCR beta sequences and the way those sequences occurred across donors. On average, around 240,000 unique TCR beta nucleotide sequences were sequenced per donor among some 420 genotyped donors of the cohort, with approximately 18% of those sequences being non-productive. Using immunosequencing, the study profiled T cell repertoires from fewer than 700 subjects and related those repertoires to cytomegalovirus serostatus. Donor age, sex, ethnicity and CMV serostatus were collected together with the repertoire data. Both class I and class II loci were covered by HLA typing, at four-digit resolution. A later genetic analysis took genome-wide SNP genotypes for about three fifths of the roughly 700 donors and used that subset as a discovery cohort. Typing coverage differed by locus: A, B, C, DRB1 and DQB1 were typed in about 620-640 donors, DQA1 in around 500, DPA1 in some 610, and DPB1 in just under 490.

Turning to this clone: The clone's antigen remains unknown. Within one base of it there is no much larger clone, and no base qualities were kept.

Library preparation was by the immunoSEQ multiplex PCR assay. The multiplex PCR relied on a mix of 60 forward primers for TCR Vbeta segments and 13 reverse primers for TCR Jbeta segments. The CDR3 region of rearranged TCR beta genes was amplified from genomic DNA with a multiplex PCR assay. The amplified TCR beta libraries were sequenced on the Illumina HiSeq System as 87-base-pair reads. The authors' pipeline ran thus. In a later analysis, tens of millions of unique TCR beta chains were counted across the roughly 670 repertoires, and roughly 10 million of these chains were shared by at least two donors. Raw reads were error-corrected and collapsed into unique sequences by a nearest-neighbor algorithm in which closely related sequences were merged to remove PCR and sequencing errors. V, D and J gene segments were assigned by aligning CDR3 sequences to IMGT reference sequences. For a sequence to be retained, a match of at least six nucleotides was required to both a V gene segment and a J gene segment. A rearrangement was called productive if the CDR3 had no stop codons and remained in frame with V and J, and every other rearrangement was called non-productive. Following IMGT convention, CDR3 was defined as the stretch from the second conserved V-encoded cysteine to the conserved J-encoded phenylalanine. The earlier analysis of fewer than 700 of the donors excluded sequences that lacked an unambiguous match to a single V gene segment. An earlier analysis of over 450 of the donors classified V segments as functional when productive rearrangements were above 56.7% and as segregating when the standard deviation between donors was above 5%. A statistical classification framework was built for diagnosing cytomegalovirus status from the catalog of TCR beta chain sequences. V and J gene assignment, in a later analysis, came from comparing TCR nucleotide sequences with IMGT/GENE-DB human TR gene sequences. A later analysis assigned CDR3 sequences and most-parsimonious VDJ recombination scenarios with the TCRdist pipeline. In a later analysis, each TCR beta chain was defined by its CDR3 amino acid sequence together with its V-gene family, and reads lacking a unique V-gene family were excluded. In a later analysis, around 600 highly shared, low-generation-probability nucleotide sequences were removed to address suspected cross-contamination and a sequencing artifact. In a later analysis, a clonal expansion index for each public chain was calculated from normalized within-repertoire ranks of inferred template counts. In a later analysis, generation probabilities were computed using a VDJ recombination model fitted to out-of-frame rearrangements, and the results were checked against IGoR. In a later analysis, TCR-TCR, TCR-HLA and TCR-CMV co-occurrence was scored with hypergeometric tests, and a repertoire-size bias correction was applied to TCR pairs. To estimate false discovery rates, a later analysis permuted the HLA or CMV assignments 20 times. In a later analysis, co-occurring TCRs were grouped using DBSCAN, and TCRdist sequence similarity was added for clustering within HLA-allele-positive subsets. Repertoires with fewer than 30,000 or more than 120,000 public chains were left out of co-occurrence clustering, as were roughly five repertoires with anomalous nucleotide sharing. TCRdb's version of the immuneACCESS table is confined to in-frame rearrangements and falls short of the full clone set. An unresolved V gene accounts for under half of the shortfall where checked; the remainder is of unknown origin. The V and J calls and clone size were taken over from that table, and D and trimming were inferred from the DNA. The sample table contains roughly 100,000 clones; only one count was recorded for more than 75% of them. Together, the top ten hold about a tenth of the sample.

The cohort was made up of 500 to 800 healthy bone marrow donors. At the time of sampling, every cohort member was nominally healthy, though immune exposures that went unrecorded were likely present. The donor was CMV seropositive and belonged to the group of 250 to 300 seropositive cohort members. A peripheral blood sample was provided by each donor, and peripheral blood mononuclear cells were used for TCR beta sequencing. Genomic DNA extraction from the blood cell samples was performed with the Qiagen DNeasy Blood Extraction Kit. CDR1 SGDLS and CDR2 YYNGEE are derived from the germline V gene. For this chain, trimming is 3 bases at the V end and 4 bases at the J end, and the number of junction bases without a gene match is 5. The CDR3 spans 14 residues, from the cysteine through the phenylalanine. Left in the record is the CDR3 DNA by itself, 42 bases read in frame from the first base. What the study reported, not specific to this receptor: A later analysis associated 16,951 TCR beta sequences with specific HLA alleles at a false discovery rate of 0.05. A total of 164 TCR beta chains were listed by the study as associated with cytomegalovirus. In vitro tests confirmed that a few of the cytomegalovirus-associated TCR beta chains recognize cytomegalovirus antigens. Strong co-occurrence of HLA alleles, especially DR and DQ, made assigning TCR associations to individual alleles difficult. Linkage disequilibrium might explain the correlated functional status among segregating V segments, but an unknown experimental factor could not be excluded. Immune exposure information for the cohort was limited to CMV serostatus. In a later analysis, several top co-occurrence clusters were reported to appear linked to parvovirus B19, influenza, CMV and Epstein-Barr virus. Because HLA typing was unavailable for some donors at each locus, only the typed subset was used in association tests. In a later analysis, TCR association rates were found to vary across HLA loci, with the most associated TCRs seen for DRB1 alleles and the fewest for HLA-C alleles. The cohort was sequenced for TCR beta chains only, and without alpha or paired-chain data the features that could be detected were limited. Presence/absence analyses assumed roughly uniform sequencing depth across donors, an assumption that may not hold. A further reported finding was that TCR beta sequences accurately predicted the HLA-A and HLA-B alleles for most subjects in the first cohort. Some IMGT-functional V segments, including TRBV6-2 and TRBV6-3, could not be distinguished by the 87-base-pair reads and were therefore excluded. A later genetic analysis associated a missense DCLRE1C variant with V-gene and J-gene trimming of TCR beta chains, and an independent cohort replicated the association. In a later analysis, most CMV-associated TCR beta chains were found to appear HLA-restricted, with HLA associations seemingly driven largely by CMV exposure. A later genetic analysis reported fewer N-insertions in productive TCRs among donors in an Asian-associated ancestry cluster than the roughly 700-donor mean. Across donors, most TCR sequences were observed very rarely, whereas some public TCRs were present in many individuals. The sequencing pipeline was judged likely to have produced a cluster of highly shared sequence variants as a technical artifact. The classifier was reported to diagnose cytomegalovirus status with high specificity and sensitivity in both the original and validation cohorts. Because counts were too low, seventeen rarely observed V segments, including chromosome 9 orphons, were left out of the earlier analysis of roughly 600 of the donors. In an earlier analysis of 587 of the donors, most TCR beta V segments appeared in productive rearrangements about 90% or about 30% of the time, broadly matching IMGT annotations. Compared with equally common non-associated chains, HLA-associated TCR beta chains in a later analysis were more clonally expanded and had lower generation probabilities. It was suggested by the authors that the approach could potentially be generalized to other disease states and immunological phenotypes.

Source material: PBMCs. The chain uses TRBV9 and TRBJ1-2; 8 central nucleotides agree with TRBD1. This receptor was identified in a woman under 30 in good health and CMV-seropositive. The CDR3 has the sequence CASSAAGTGYGYTF. In nucleotide form, the sequence is TGTGCCAGCAGCGCCGCCGGGACAGGCTATGGCTACACCTTC.